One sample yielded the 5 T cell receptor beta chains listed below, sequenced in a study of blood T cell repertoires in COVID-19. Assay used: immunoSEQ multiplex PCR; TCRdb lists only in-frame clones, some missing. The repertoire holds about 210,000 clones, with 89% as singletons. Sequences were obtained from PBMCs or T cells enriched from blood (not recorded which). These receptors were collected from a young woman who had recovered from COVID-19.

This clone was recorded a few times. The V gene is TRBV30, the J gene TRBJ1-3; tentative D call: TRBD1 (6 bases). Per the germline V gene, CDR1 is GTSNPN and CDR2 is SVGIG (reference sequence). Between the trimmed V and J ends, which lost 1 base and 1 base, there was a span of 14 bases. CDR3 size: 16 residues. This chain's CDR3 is CAWSGSTGPSGNTIYF. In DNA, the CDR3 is TGTGCCTGGAGTGGTTCTACAGGGCCTTCTGGAAACACCATATATTTT. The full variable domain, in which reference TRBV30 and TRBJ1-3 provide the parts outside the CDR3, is SQTIHQWPATLVQPVGSPLSLECTVEGTSNPNLYWYRQAAGRGLQLLFYSVGIGQISSEVPQNLSASRPQDRQFILSSKKLLLSDSGFYLCAWSGSTGPSGNTIYFGEGSWLTVV.

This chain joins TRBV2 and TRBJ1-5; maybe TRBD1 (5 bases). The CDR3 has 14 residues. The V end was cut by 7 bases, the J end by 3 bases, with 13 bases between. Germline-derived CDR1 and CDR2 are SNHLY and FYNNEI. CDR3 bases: TGTGCCAGCACCATCGGGGGTTTCAATCAGCCCCAGCATTTT. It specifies CASTIGGFNQPQHF.

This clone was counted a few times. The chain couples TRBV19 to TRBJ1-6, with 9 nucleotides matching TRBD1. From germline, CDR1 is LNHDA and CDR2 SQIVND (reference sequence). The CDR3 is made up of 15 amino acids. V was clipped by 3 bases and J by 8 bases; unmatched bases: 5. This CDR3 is CASSMGQGLYSPLHF. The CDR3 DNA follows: TGTGCCAGTAGTATGGGACAGGGATTGTATTCACCCCTCCACTTT.

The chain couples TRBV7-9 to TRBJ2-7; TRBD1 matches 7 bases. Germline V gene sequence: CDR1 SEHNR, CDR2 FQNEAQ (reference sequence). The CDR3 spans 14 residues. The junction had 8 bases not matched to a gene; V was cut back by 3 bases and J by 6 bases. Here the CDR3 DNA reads TGTGCCAGCAGCTTGTCGGGACAGAGCGGCGAGCAGTACTTC. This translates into CASSLSGQSGEQYF.

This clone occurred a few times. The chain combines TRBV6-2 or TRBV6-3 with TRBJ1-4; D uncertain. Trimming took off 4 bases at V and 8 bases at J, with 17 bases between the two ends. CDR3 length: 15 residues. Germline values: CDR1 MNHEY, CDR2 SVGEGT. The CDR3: CASSSRLESVEKLFF. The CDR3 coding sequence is TGTGCCAGCAGTTCCCGTCTGGAGTCCGTCGAAAAACTGTTTTTT.